A selection of T cell receptor beta chains follows, all from one sample in a study of blood T cell repertoires in COVID-19. Repertoires were generated with immunoSEQ multiplex PCR, while TCRdb's copy carries only in-frame clones and drops some. The table shows a few hundred thousand clones, with around 81% occurring only once. The specimen sequenced was peripheral blood. Every receptor here comes from a woman aged 45-65 years with active or convalescent COVID-19. The CDR3 runs from the conserved cysteine through the conserved F or W. A D gene is named only where the DNA matches it firmly. A row's size may be missing; if present it is once, few, many or a size class.

TRBJ2-1 | TRBV5-8 | - | - | TGTGCCAGCAGCTCCGGGACTTTACTTTACAATGAGCAGTTCTTC | CASSSGTLLYNEQFF
TRBJ1-5 | TRBV19 | - | - | TGTGCCAGTAGAGAGAGGAGTCAAGCCGAGGATCAGCCCCAGCATTTT | CASRERSQAEDQPQHF
TRBJ2-2 | TRBV19 | - | TRBD1 | TGTGCCAGTAGTAGGACAGGGGGTCTGCCCGGGGAGCTGTTTTTT | CASSRTGGLPGELFF
TRBJ2-5 | TRBV24-1 | once | TRBD1 | TGTGCCACCAGTGATTTCGGGACAGGGGAACGGGAGACCCAGTACTTC | CATSDFGTGERETQYF
TRBJ2-5 | TRBV6-5 | - | - | TGTGCCAGCAGACCTGCGGGGTACAGGGAGACCCAGTACTTC | CASRPAGYRETQYF
TRBJ2-7 | TRBV27 | - | - | TGTGCCAGCGCGGACCAGAGGACAAACTACGAGCAGTACTTC | CASADQRTNYEQYF
TRBJ1-1 | TRBV4-1 | - | - | TGCGCCAGCAGCCGGGGAGAGGGTGTGAGAGCTTTCTTT | CASSRGEGVRAFF
TRBJ2-7 | TRBV27 | - | - | TGTGCCAGCAGTCCCGGGACATCCCCTTACGAGCAGTACTTC | CASSPGTSPYEQYF
TRBJ2-3 | TRBV20-1 | - | - | TGCAGTGCTAGTCCAACGGGGAGGTTCTCAGATACGCAGTATTTT | CSASPTGRFSDTQYF
TRBJ2-2 | TRBV30 | - | - | TGTGCCTGGAGCCGGTCGAACACCGGGGAGCTGTTTTTT | CAWSRSNTGELFF
TRBJ2-3 | TRBV5-1 | - | - | TGCGCCAGCAGCTTGGTGGGGGCTAGCACAGATACGCAGTATTTT | CASSLVGASTDTQYF
TRBJ1-2 | TRBV30 | few | - | TGTGCCTGGATCTACGGAGGTGGCTACACCTTC | CAWIYGGGYTF
TRBJ2-3 | TRBV9 | - | - | TGTGCCAGCAGCGTAGCTGGTGGCGGGACTAGCACAGATACGCAGTATTTT | CASSVAGGGTSTDTQYF
TRBJ1-6 | TRBV15 | - | - | TGTGCCACCAGCAGAGATAATTCCTATAATTCACCCCTCCACTTT | CATSRDNSYNSPLHF
TRBJ2-1 | TRBV6-7 | - | TRBD2 | TGTGCCAGCAGTTACTCCCCAGCGGGGGCCTCCTACAATGAGCAGTTCTTC | CASSYSPAGASYNEQFF
TRBJ2-1 | TRBV5-1 | - | TRBD2 | TGCGCCAGCAGCTCCCGAAGACGGGAGGGCCAGGGTGAGCAGTTCTTC | CASSSRRREGQGEQFF
TRBJ2-1 | TRBV28 | - | TRBD2 | TGTGCCAGCAGTCCGCTAGCGGGAGCCTACAATGAGCAGTTCTTC | CASSPLAGAYNEQFF
TRBJ2-7 | TRBV5-8 | once | - | TGTGCCAGCAGCTTAAGACTTTATGAGCAGTACTTC | CASSLRLYEQYF
TRBJ2-3 | TRBV5-4 | - | TRBD2 | TGTGCCAGCAGCTTAGGACTAGCGGATACAGATACGCAGTATTTT | CASSLGLADTDTQYF
TRBJ1-2 | TRBV7-9 | - | - | TGTGCCAGCAGCCCGGCGGGGGTGCGACGGAACTATGGCTACACCTTC | CASSPAGVRRNYGYTF
TRBJ1-6 | TRBV7-8 | - | - | TGTGCCAGCAGCTTAATGATAGGGAGCTATTCACCCCTCCACTTT | CASSLMIGSYSPLHF
TRBJ2-1 | TRBV3-1/TRBV3-2 | - | TRBD2 | TGTGCCAGCAGCCAAGATGACGGCGCTAGCGGGAGCCATGAGCAGTTCTTC | CASSQDDGASGSHEQFF
TRBJ1-2 | TRBV28 | once | - | TGTGCCAGCAGAGCGGCGGGGTATGGCTACACCTTC | CASRAAGYGYTF
TRBJ2-1 | TRBV14 | - | TRBD2 | TGTGCCAGCAGCCAATTCCCGGGACTAGCGGGAGTACAACCCTCCTACAATGAGCAGTTCTTC | CASSQFPGLAGVQPSYNEQFF
TRBJ1-2 | TRBV3-1/TRBV3-2 | - | - | TGTGCCAGCAGCCAAGGGGCCTCCGGCCCTATTTCCTACACCTTC | CASSQGASGPISYTF
TRBJ1-2 | TRBV24-1 | - | TRBD1 | TGTGCCACCAGTGACACCGCAGGGGGTCGGGGCTACACCTTC | CATSDTAGGRGYTF
TRBJ1-1 | TRBV7-2 | - | - | TGTGCCAGCAGCGAACCAGGGTGGGGGAACACTGAAGCTTTCTTT | CASSEPGWGNTEAFF
TRBJ2-3 | TRBV10-3 | - | TRBD1 | TGTGCCATCAGTGAGCCGGGACAGGATAGCACAGATACGCAGTATTTT | CAISEPGQDSTDTQYF
TRBJ2-7 | TRBV28 | once | - | TGTGCCAGCAGTTTACGTTACGAGCAGTACTTC | CASSLRYEQYF
TRBJ1-2 | TRBV2 | - | - | TGTGCCAGCAGTGAAGATCAGGGGAACTATGGCTACACCTTC | CASSEDQGNYGYTF
TRBJ1-2 | TRBV5-4 | - | TRBD1 | TGTGCCAGCAGCCCCCTCCCGGGACAGGGCTATGGCTACACCTTC | CASSPLPGQGYGYTF
TRBJ1-1 | TRBV19 | - | TRBD1 | TGTGCCAGTAGACTGACAGGGAGCACTGAAGCTTTCTTT | CASRLTGSTEAFF
TRBJ1-2 | TRBV2 | - | - | TGTGCCAGAAACAGGGTTACTAACTATGGCTACACCTTC | CARNRVTNYGYTF
TRBJ1-4 | TRBV6-5 | - | - | TGTGCCAGCAGTTACGACTCTGAAAAACTGTTTTTT | CASSYDSEKLFF
TRBJ2-3 | TRBV24-1 | - | - | TGTGCCACCAGTGACCCAGGGGGCACAGATACGCAGTATTTT | CATSDPGGTDTQYF
TRBJ1-1 | TRBV7-2 | - | - | TGTGCCAGCAGCTTAGAAGCGGTTGGAAGAGACACTGAAGCTTTCTTT | CASSLEAVGRDTEAFF
TRBJ2-1 | TRBV3-1/TRBV3-2 | - | TRBD2 | TGTGCCAGCAGCCAAGATCTGACTAGCGGGAGTTTTGAGCAGTTCTTC | CASSQDLTSGSFEQFF
TRBJ2-7 | TRBV5-1 | - | TRBD2 | TGCGCCAGCAGCGATCCTAGCGGGGGAGGACGCGAGCAGTACTTC | CASSDPSGGGREQYF
TRBJ2-1 | TRBV3-1/TRBV3-2 | - | - | TGTGCCAGCAGCCGGAGACGACCCGCTTCCCACTACAATGAGCAGTTCTTC | CASSRRRPASHYNEQFF
TRBJ2-2 | TRBV5-4 | - | - | TGTGCCAGCAGCTTGGTTCGGACAGACAACACCGGGGAGCTGTTTTTT | CASSLVRTDNTGELFF
TRBJ2-5 | TRBV12-5 | - | - | TGTGCTAGTGGGCGAGAGACCCAGTACTTC | CASGRETQYF
TRBJ2-5 | TRBV14 | - | TRBD2 | TGTGCCAGCAGCCAGACTAGCGCGGCAGAGACCCAGTACTTC | CASSQTSAAETQYF
TRBJ1-4 | TRBV2 | - | - | TGTGCCAGCAGTGAAGTTTTCCTCGGGGAACTGTTTTTT | CASSEVFLGELFF
TRBJ2-1 | TRBV9 | - | TRBD1 | TGTGCCAGCAGCGTAGGACAGGGCAATGAGCAGTTCTTC | CASSVGQGNEQFF